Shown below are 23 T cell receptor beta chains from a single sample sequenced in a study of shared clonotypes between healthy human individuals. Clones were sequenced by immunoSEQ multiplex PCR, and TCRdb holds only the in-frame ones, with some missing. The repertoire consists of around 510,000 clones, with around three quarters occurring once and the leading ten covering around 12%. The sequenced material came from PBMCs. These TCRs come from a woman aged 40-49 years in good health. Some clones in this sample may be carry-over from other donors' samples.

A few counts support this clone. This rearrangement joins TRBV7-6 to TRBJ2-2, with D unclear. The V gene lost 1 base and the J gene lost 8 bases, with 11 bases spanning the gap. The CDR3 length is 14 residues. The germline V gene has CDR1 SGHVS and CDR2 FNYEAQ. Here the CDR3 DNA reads TGTGCCAGCAGCTTAGTGGTTTTACGAGGGGAGCTGTTTTTT. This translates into CASSLVVLRGELFF.

CDR3 sequence: CASSYPTGRMNTGELFF. Written as DNA, the CDR3 is TGTGCCAGCAGTTACCCCACGGGGAGGATGAACACCGGGGAGCTGTTTTTT. J is TRBJ1-3 and V is TRBV28; maybe TRBD2 (6 bases). The closer fit of TRBJ2-2 to the DNA end suggests the J call may be wrong. CDR1 is MDHEN, CDR2 SYDVKM, per germline. The CDR3 sequence is 17 residues long.

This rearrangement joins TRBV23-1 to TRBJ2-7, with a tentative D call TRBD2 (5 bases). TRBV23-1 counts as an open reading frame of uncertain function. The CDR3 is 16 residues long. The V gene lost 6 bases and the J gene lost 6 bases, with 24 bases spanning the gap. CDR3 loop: CASSLSLLGPGVEQYF. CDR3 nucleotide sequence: TGCGCCAGCAGCCTTTCGCTCCTCGGACCCGGGGTCGAGCAGTACTTC.

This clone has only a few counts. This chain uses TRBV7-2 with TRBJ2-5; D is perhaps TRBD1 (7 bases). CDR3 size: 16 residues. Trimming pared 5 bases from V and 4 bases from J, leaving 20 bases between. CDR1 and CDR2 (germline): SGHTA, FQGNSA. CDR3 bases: TGTGCCAGCAGCCTCATCGGAGGGGGCGTGGGAGAGACCCAGTACTTC. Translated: CASSLIGGGVGETQYF.

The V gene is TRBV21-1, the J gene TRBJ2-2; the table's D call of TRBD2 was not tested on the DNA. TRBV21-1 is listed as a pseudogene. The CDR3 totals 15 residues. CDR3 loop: CASSEGLAVIGELFF. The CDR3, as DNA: TGTGCCAGCAGCGAGGGACTAGCGGTCATTGGGGAGCTGTTTTTT.

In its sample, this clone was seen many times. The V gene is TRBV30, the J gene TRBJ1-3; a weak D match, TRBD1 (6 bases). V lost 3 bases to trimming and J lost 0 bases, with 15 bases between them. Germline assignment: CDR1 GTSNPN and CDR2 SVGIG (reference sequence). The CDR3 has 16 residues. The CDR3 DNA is TGTGCCTGGAGCCCGAAAACAGGGACCTCTGGAAACACCATATATTTT. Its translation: CAWSPKTGTSGNTIYF.

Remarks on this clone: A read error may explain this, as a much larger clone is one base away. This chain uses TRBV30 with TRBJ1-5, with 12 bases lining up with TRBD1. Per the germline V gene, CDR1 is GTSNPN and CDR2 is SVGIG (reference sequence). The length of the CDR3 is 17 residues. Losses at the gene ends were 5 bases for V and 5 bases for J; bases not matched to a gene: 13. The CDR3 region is CAWGHLEGTGGHQPQHF. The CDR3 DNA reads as TGTGCCTGGGGTCACCTGGAAGGGACAGGGGGCCATCAGCCCCAGCATTTT.

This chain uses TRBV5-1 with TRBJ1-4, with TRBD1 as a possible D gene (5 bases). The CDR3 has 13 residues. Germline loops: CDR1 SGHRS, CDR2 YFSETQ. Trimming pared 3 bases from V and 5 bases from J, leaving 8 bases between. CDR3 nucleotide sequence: TGCGCCAGCAGCTGGGACCCAAATGAAAAACTGTTTTTT. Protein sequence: CASSWDPNEKLFF.

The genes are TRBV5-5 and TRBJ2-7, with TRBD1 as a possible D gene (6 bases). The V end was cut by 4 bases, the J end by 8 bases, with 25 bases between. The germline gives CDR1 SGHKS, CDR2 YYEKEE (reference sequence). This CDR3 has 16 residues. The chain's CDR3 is CASSVNTGLALTKQYF. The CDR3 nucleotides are TGTGCCAGCAGCGTGAATACAGGGCTGGCCCTTACGAAGCAGTACTTC. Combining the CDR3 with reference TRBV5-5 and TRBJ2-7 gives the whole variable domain DAGVTQSPTHLIKTRGQQVTLRCSPISGHKSVSWYQQVLGQGPQFIFQYYEKEERGRGNFPDRFSARQFPNYSSELNVNALLLGDSALYLCASSVNTGLALTKQYFGPGTRLTVT.

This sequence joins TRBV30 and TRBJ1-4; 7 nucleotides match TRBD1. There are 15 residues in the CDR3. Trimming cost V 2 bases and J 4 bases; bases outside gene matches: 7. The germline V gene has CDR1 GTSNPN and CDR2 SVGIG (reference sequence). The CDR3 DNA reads TGTGCCTGGAGTCCCGACAGGGCTATTAATGAAAAACTGTTTTTT. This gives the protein CAWSPDRAINEKLFF.

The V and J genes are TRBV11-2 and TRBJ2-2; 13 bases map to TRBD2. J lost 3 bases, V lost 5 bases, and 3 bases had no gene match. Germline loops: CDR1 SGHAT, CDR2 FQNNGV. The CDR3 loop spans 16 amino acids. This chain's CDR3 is CASSTGLAGYTGELFF. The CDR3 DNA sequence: TGTGCCAGCAGCACGGGACTAGCGGGATACACCGGGGAGCTGTTTTTT.

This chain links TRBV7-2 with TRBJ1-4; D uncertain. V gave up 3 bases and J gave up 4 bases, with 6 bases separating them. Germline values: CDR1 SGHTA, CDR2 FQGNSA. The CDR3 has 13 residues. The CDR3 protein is CASSFGFNEKLFF. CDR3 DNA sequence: TGTGCCAGCAGCTTTGGGTTTAATGAAAAACTGTTTTTT.

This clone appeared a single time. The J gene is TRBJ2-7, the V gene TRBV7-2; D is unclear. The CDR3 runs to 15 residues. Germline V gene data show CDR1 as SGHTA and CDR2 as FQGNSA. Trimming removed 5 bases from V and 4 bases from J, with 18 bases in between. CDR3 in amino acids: CASSQGPISSYEQYF. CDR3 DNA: TGTGCCAGCAGCCAAGGTCCGATCTCTTCTTACGAGCAGTACTTC. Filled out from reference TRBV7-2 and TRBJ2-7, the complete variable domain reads GAGVSQSPSNKVTEKGKDVELRCDPISGHTALYWYRQSLGQGLEFLIYFQGNSAPDKSGLPSDRFSAERTGGSVSTLTIQRTQQEDSAVYLCASSQGPISSYEQYFGPGTRLTVT.

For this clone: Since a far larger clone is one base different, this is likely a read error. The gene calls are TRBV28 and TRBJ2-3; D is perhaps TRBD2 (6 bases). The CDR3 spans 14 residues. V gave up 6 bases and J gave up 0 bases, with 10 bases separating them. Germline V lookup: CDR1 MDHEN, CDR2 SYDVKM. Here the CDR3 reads CASRSGTSTDTQYF. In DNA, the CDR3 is TGTGCCAGCAGATCCGGGACTAGCACAGATACGCAGTATTTT.

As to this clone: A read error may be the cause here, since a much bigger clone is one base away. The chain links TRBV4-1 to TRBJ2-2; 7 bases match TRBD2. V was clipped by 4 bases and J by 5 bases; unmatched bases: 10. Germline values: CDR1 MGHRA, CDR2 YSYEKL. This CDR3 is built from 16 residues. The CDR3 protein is CASSPGRAGWTGELFF. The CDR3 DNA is TGCGCCAGCAGCCCTGGGAGGGCCGGGTGGACCGGGGAGCTGTTTTTT.

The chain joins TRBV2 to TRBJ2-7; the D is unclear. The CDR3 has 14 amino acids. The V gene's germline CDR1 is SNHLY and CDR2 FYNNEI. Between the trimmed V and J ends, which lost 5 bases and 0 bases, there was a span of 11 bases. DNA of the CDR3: TGTGCCAGCAGTCCCTCCACTTACTCCTACGAGCAGTACTTC. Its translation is CASSPSTYSYEQYF.

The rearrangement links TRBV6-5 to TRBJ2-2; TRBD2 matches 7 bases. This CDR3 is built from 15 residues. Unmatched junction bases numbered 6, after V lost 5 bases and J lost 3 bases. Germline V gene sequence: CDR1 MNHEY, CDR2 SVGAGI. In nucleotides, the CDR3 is TGTGCCAGCAGTCATCAGCGGGATTACACCGGGGAGCTGTTTTTT. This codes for CASSHQRDYTGELFF.

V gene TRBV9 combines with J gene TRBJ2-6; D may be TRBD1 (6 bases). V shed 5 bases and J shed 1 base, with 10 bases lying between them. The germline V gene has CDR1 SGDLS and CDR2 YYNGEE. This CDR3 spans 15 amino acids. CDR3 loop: CASSTTGSGANVLTF. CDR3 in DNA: TGTGCCAGCAGTACAACAGGGTCTGGGGCCAACGTCCTGACTTTC.

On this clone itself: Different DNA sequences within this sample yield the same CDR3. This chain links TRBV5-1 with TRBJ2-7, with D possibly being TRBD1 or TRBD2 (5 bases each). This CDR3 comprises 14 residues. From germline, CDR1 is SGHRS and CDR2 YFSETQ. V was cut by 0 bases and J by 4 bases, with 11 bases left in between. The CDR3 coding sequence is TGCGCCAGCAGCTTGGTTGGGGGAAGTTACGAGCAGTACTTC. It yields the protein CASSLVGGSYEQYF.

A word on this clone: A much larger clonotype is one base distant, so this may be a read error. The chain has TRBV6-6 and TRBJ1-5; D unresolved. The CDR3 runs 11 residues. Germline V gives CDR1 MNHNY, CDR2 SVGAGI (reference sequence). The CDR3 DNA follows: TGCGCCAGCAGTTCGGAGCAGCCCCGGCATTTT. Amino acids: CASSSEQPRHF.

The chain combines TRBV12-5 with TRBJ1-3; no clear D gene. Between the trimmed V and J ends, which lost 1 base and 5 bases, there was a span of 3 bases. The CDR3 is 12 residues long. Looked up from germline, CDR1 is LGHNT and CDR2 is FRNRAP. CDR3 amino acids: CASGLDRNTIYF. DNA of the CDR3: TGTGCTAGTGGTTTGGACAGAAACACCATATATTTT. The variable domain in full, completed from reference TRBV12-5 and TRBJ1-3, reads DARVTQTPRHKVTEMGQEVTMRCQPILGHNTVFWYRQTMMQGLELLAYFRNRAPLDDSGMPKDRFSAEMPDATLATLKIQPSEPRDSAVYFCASGLDRNTIYFGEGSWLTVV.

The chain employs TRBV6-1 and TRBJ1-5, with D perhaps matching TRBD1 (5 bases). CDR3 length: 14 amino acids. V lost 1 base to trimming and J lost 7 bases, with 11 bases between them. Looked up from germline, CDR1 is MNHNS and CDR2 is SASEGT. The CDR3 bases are TGTGCCAGCAGTGAAGGGGACCCCGCACAGCCCCAGCATTTT. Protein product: CASSEGDPAQPQHF.

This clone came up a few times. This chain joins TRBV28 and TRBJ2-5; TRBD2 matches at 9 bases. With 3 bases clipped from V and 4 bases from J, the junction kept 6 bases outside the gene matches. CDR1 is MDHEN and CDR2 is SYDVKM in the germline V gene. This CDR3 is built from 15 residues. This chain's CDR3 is CASSFAGGRGETQYF. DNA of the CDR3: TGTGCCAGCAGTTTCGCGGGGGGGCGAGGAGAGACCCAGTACTTC.